This T cell receptor beta chain appears in the sequencing data of a study of response to subunit inactivated influenza vaccine (dated by TCRdb to the late 2010s). Regarding the study in general: Deep quantitative T cell receptor repertoire profiling was used in the study to track responses to a trivalent subunit inactivated influenza vaccine. What the authors observed across the whole study: According to the authors, only a limited number of new T cells may be recruited by each seasonal influenza vaccination.

This clonotype was recorded many times. Its binding antigen is unknown. There are no base qualities to consult, and no much larger clone falls within one base. CDR1 is given as SQVTM and CDR2 as ANQGSEA, both from the germline V gene. V sheds 3 bases and J sheds 2 bases, leaving 12 bases between their ends. Reading from cysteine to phenylalanine, the CDR3 counts 14 amino acids. The only DNA kept is the CDR3, 42 bases in frame from the first base. Receptor amplification or capture employed RT-PCR. The reads were generated on an Illumina HiSeq 2500. The public reads were quality trimmed at Q25 with fastp and then assembled into clones with MiXCR by TCRdb, keeping productive beta chains. Rows with a matching CDR3 protein are joined into one entry that keeps the most common DNA and genes. The sample table holds 500,000 to 600,000 distinct CDR3 sequences, of which around 10% were seen once. The ten top clones hold more than 9.5% of the sample.

These data were also filed under a second study, of T cells expressing NK-cell markers. As the second paper documents: The TCR beta cDNA libraries were made using 5'RACE template switching, a step that added both a universal primer site and unique molecular identifiers. In sorted CD3+CD56+NKG2C+, CD3+CD56+NKG2C- and CD3+CD56-NKG2C+ T-cell subsets from eight or nine donors, TCR beta-chain repertoires were profiled. Among the eight sequenced donors, only one was HCMV-seronegative, while the other seven were HCMV-seropositive. To restrict sorting to alphabetaTCR-expressing T cells, an anti-gammadeltaTCR antibody was added in several experiments. In six donors, the dominant CD3+CD56+NKG2C+ clonotypes were among the top 10 CD8+ clonotypes and accounted for roughly 1.0-8% of CD8+ T cells. Those dominant clonotypes were again the most abundant among CD3+CD56-NKG2C+ cells in a few donors, at about 25-60.1%. Whether the expanded NKG2C-expressing T cell clones were specific for HCMV antigens remained unclear. All eight donors whose samples were sequenced were randomly selected healthy volunteers, three of them men and five women. HCMV serostatus was determined by detecting HCMV-specific IgG in serum with a commercial ELISA kit. Peripheral blood mononuclear cells were isolated from blood by Ficoll density gradient centrifugation. For six donors, unsorted PBMC were also used to sequence bulk peripheral blood T-cell repertoires. Priming for cDNA synthesis came from the TCR beta constant segment, and two successive PCR amplification steps followed. Sequencing of the libraries produced 2 x 150 bp reads on Illumina HiSeq 2000/2500, MiSeq or NextSeq. MIGEC handled demultiplexing of the reads and grouping by UMI, while MiTCR was used to assemble and quantify clonotypes. To exclude erroneous sequences, any TCR cDNA sequence not supported by at least two reads was discarded. Downstream repertoire analysis used the tcR package, and clonotypes were matched across fractions by CDR3 nucleotide sequence plus V segment. VDJmatch was used to annotate antigen specificity against VDJdb, with one amino acid substitution in CDR3 permitted.

This specimen was PBMCs from blood, taken on the day of vaccination. The sequence is built from TRBV29-1 and TRBJ2-3, with no confident D gene call. The TCR comes from a man aged 50-59 years who received an inactivated influenza vaccine. Donor details come from another sample of the same person, matched by shared clones. Here is the DNA: TGCAGCGTTGACTTAATGGGTAACACAGATACGCAGTATTTT. This encodes CSVDLMGNTDTQYF.